This T cell receptor beta chain was sequenced in a study of T cell repertoires in cytomegalovirus infection. For the study at large: Both recently identified HLA-C-restricted and well-studied HLA-B-restricted CMV epitopes were used in the study. Based on public TCR beta signatures, there were indications of CMV infection and of a matching HLA type.

Germline CDR1 reads SEHNR; CDR2 reads FQNEAQ (reference sequence). The V gene lost 7 bases and the J gene lost 5 bases, with 21 bases spanning the gap. CDR3 size: 16 residues. To note about this clonotype: Antigen unknown.

One entry per CDR3 protein results from TCRdb running MiXCR on the reads. This table holds roughly 90,000 distinct CDR3 sequences, 25% to 30% found once. The study's findings and limits: Identification of carriers of CMV plus the relevant HLA was performed using cumulative public TCR beta family frequency. CMV-specific HLA-C-restricted TCR beta clonotypes dominated the ex vivo response.

The chain is built from TRBV7-9 and TRBJ2-1; D tentatively reads TRBD1 or TRBD2 (6 bases each). Here the sequenced sample was CD8+ T cells from cultured PBMCs, taken from culture after CMV antigen stimulation. The receptor comes from a human donor in good health (CMV status not recorded). Some clones in this sample may be carry-over from other donors' samples. The CDR3 sequence is CASTPTWGADNNEQFF. The DNA of the CDR3 is TGTGCCAGCACCCCCACGTGGGGGGCGGATAACAATGAGCAGTTCTTC.